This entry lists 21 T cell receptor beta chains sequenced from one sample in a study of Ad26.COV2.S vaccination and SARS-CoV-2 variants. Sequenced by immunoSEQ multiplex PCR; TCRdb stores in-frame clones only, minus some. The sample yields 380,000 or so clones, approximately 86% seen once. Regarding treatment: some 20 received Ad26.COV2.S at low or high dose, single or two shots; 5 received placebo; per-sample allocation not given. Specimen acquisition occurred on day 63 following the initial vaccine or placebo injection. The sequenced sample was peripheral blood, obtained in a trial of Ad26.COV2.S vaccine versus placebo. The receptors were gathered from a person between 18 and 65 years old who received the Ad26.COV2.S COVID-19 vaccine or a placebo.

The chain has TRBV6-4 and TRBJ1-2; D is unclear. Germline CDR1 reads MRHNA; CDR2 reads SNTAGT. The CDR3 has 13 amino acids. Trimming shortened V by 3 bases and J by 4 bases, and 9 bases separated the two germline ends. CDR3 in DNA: TGTGCCAGCAGTGAAGGAGCGGGCTATGGCTACACCTTC. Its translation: CASSEGAGYGYTF.

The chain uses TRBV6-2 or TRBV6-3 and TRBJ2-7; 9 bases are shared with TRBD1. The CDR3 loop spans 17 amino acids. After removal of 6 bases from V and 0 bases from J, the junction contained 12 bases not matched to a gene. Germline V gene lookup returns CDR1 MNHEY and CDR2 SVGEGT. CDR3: CASSASPGQGFSYEQYF. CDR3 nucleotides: TGTGCCAGCAGCGCGTCTCCGGGACAGGGTTTCTCCTACGAGCAGTACTTC.

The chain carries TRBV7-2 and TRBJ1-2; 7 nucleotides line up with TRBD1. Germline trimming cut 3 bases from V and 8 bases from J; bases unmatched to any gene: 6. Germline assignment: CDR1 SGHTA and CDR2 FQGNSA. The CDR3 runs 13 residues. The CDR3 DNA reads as TGTGCCAGCAGCTTTCAGGGGGAGATCGGCTACACCTTC. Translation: CASSFQGEIGYTF.

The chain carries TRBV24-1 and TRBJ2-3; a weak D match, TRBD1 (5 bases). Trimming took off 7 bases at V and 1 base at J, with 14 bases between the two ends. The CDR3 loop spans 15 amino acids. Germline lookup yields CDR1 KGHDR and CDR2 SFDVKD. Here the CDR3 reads CATRPGQGGTDTQYF. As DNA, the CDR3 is TGTGCCACCAGACCCGGCCAGGGTGGCACAGATACGCAGTATTTT.

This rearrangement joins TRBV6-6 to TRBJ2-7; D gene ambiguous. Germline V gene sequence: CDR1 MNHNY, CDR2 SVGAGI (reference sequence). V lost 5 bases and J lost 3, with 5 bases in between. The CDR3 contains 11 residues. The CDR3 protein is CASSLNYEQYF. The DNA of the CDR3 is TGTGCCAGCAGTCTGAACTACGAGCAGTACTTC.

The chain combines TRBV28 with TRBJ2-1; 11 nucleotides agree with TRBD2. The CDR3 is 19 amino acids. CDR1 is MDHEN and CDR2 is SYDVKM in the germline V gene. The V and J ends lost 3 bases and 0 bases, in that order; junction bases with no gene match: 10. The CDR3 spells CASSFLASGRSSSYNEQFF. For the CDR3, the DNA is TGTGCCAGCAGTTTCTTGGCTAGCGGGAGGTCCAGCTCCTACAATGAGCAGTTCTTC.

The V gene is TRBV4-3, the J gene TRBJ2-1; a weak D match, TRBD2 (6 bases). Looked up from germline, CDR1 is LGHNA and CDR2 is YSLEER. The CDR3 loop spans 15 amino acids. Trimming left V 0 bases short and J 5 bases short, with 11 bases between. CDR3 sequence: CASSQERRGNNEQFF. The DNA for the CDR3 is TGCGCCAGCAGCCAAGAGCGGCGCGGGAACAATGAGCAGTTCTTC.

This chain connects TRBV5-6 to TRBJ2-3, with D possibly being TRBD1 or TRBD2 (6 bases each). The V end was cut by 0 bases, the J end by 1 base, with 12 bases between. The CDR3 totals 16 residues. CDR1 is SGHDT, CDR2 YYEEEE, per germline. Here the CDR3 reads CASSLEVGGRTDTQYF. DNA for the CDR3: TGTGCCAGCAGCTTGGAGGTTGGGGGGCGCACAGATACGCAGTATTTT. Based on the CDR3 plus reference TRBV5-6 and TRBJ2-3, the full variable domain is DAGVTQSPTHLIKTRGQQVTLRCSPKSGHDTVSWYQQALGQGPQFIFQYYEEEERQRGNFPDRFSGHQFPNYSSELNVNALLLGDSALYLCASSLEVGGRTDTQYFGPGTRLTVL.

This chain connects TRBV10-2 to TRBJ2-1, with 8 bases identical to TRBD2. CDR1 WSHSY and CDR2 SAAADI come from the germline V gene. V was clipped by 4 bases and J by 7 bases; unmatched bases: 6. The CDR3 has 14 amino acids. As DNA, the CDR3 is TGCGCCAGCAGTGTAGCGGGGATTCAAAATGAGCAGTTCTTC. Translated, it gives CASSVAGIQNEQFF.

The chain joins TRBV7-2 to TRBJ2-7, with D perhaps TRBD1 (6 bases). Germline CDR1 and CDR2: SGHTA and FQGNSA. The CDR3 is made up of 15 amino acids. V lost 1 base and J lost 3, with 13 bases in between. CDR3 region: CASSLVGAGDYEQYF. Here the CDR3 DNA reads TGTGCCAGCAGCTTAGTCGGTGCAGGGGACTACGAGCAGTACTTC.

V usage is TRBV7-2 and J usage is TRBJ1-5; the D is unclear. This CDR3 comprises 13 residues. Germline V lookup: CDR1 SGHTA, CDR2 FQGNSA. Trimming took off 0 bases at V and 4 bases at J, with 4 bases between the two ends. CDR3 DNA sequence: TGTGCCAGCAGCTTAGCTCCTAATCAGCCCCAGCATTTT. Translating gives CASSLAPNQPQHF.

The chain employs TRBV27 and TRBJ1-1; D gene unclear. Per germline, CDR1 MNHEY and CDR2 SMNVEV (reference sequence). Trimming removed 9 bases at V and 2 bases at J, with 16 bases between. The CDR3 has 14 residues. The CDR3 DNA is TGTGCCAGTCAATTATCACCACTCAACACTGAAGCTTTCTTT. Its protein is CASQLSPLNTEAFF.

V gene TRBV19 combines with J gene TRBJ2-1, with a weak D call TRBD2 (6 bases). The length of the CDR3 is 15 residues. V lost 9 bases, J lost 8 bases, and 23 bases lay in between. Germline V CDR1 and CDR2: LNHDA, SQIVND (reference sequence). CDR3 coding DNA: TGTGCCAGCACGACGGGGCGGGGAGTTTGGGATGAGCAGTTCTTC. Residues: CASTTGRGVWDEQFF.

The CDR3 is CASSLMGRGEGEQYF. Written as DNA, the CDR3 is TGTGCCAGCAGCTTAATGGGCAGGGGCGAGGGCGAGCAGTACTTC. The chain uses TRBV7-9 and TRBJ2-7; tentatively, D is TRBD1 (6 bases). The CDR3 has 15 residues. V was trimmed by 2 bases and J by 6 bases, leaving 17 bases between them. Germline V gene lookup returns CDR1 SEHNR and CDR2 FQNEAQ (reference sequence). The full variable domain, completed using reference TRBV7-9 and TRBJ2-7, is DTGVSQNPRHKITKRGQNVTFRCDPISEHNRLYWYRQTLGQGPEFLTYFQNEAQLEKSRLLSDRFSAERPKGSFSTLEIQRTEQGDSAMYLCASSLMGRGEGEQYFGPGTRLTVT.

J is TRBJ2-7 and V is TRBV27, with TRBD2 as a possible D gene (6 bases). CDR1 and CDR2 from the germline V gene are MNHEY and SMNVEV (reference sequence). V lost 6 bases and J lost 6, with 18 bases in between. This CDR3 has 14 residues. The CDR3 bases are TGTGCCAGCAGCCCCGGGACTTCCTCAGCCGAGCAGTACTTC. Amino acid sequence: CASSPGTSSAEQYF.

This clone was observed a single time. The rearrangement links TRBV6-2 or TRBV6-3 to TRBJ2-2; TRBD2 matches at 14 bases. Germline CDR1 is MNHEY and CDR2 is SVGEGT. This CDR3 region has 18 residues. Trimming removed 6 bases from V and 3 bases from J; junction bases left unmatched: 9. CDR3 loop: CASSARLAGGPDTGELFF. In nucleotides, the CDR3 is TGTGCCAGCAGCGCCCGACTAGCGGGAGGGCCGGACACCGGGGAGCTGTTTTTT.

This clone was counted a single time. CDR3 nucleotide sequence: TGTGCCAGTAGATTCAGGGGGCACACTGAAGCTTTCTTT. The encoded protein is CASRFRGHTEAFF. V gene TRBV19 combines with J gene TRBJ1-1; 8 nucleotides agree with TRBD1. V shed 6 bases and J 3 bases; nucleotides not matched to a gene: 3. Per germline, CDR1 LNHDA and CDR2 SQIVND (reference sequence). The CDR3 extends over 13 amino acids.

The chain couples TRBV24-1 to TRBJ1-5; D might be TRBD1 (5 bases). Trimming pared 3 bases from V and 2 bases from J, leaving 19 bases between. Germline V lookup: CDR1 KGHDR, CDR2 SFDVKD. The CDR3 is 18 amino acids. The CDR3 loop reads CATSDLLGEGLGNQPQHF. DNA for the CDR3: TGTGCCACCAGTGATCTTCTTGGGGAGGGGTTAGGCAATCAGCCCCAGCATTTT.

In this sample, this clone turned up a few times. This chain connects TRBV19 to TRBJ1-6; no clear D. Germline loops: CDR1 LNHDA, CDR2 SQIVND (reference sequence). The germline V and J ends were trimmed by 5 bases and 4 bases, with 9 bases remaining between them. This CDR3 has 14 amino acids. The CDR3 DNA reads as TGTGCCAGTAGTCCCCGCGGGTATAATTCACCCCTCCACTTT. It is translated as CASSPRGYNSPLHF.

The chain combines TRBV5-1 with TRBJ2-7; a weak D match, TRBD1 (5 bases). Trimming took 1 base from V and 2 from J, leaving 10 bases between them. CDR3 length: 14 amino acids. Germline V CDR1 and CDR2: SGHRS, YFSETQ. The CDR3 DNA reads TGCGCCAGCAGCTTGACTACAGGCGCCTACGAGCAGTACTTC. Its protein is CASSLTTGAYEQYF.

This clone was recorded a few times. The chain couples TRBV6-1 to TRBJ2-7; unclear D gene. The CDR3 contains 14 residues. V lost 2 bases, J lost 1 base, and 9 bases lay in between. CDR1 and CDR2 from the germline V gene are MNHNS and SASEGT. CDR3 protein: CASSEITGSYEQYF. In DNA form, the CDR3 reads TGTGCCAGCAGTGAAATAACTGGGTCCTACGAGCAGTACTTC.